This TCR beta chain was captured by sequencing in a study of T cell clonotyping in hematopoietic cell transplantation. The overall study: Cytoreduction preceded collection of pretransplant recipient samples. Study outcomes and limitations: No sorting was done, leaving CD4 and CD8 contributions mixed.

The germline gives CDR1 SGHTA, CDR2 FQGNSA. The CDR3 length is 13 residues. The V and J ends lost 9 bases and 5 bases, in that order; junction bases with no gene match: 6. Concerning this clone: The antigen remains undetermined.

Produced via immunoSEQ multiplex PCR; TCRdb's table is partial and in-frame only. This table has tens of thousands of clones, approximately 95% appearing once. Documented time point: recipient sample about 28 days before transplant, after cytoreduction. This chain joins TRBV7-2 and TRBJ1-1; 10 nucleotides align to TRBD1. The source material was peripheral blood mononuclear cells, sampled before stem cell transplant. The TCR originated in a man aged 35 to 55 with chronic myeloid leukemia. Some clones in this sample may be carry-over from other donors' samples. CDR3 DNA sequence: TGTGCCAGTCGACAGGGGGCGTTTACTGAAGCTTTCTTT. Its protein product is CASRQGAFTEAFF.